Below, 29 T cell receptor beta chains from the same sample are listed, as sequenced in a study of Ad26.COV2.S vaccination and SARS-CoV-2 variants. Clones were sequenced by immunoSEQ multiplex PCR, and TCRdb holds only the in-frame ones, with some missing. The data hold some 390,000 clones, with 70% to 90% observed a single time. The treatment denotes: 15 to 20 received Ad26.COV2.S at low or high dose, single or two shots; about 5 received placebo; per-sample allocation not given. Collection of the samples took place on day 63 after the first injection of vaccine or placebo. Here the sequenced sample was peripheral blood, taken in a trial of Ad26.COV2.S vaccine versus placebo. The receptors were sampled from a person between 18 and 65 years old who received the Ad26.COV2.S COVID-19 vaccine or a placebo.

This chain joins TRBV7-9 and TRBJ2-2; 12 bases line up with TRBD1. CDR3 length: 16 residues. CDR1 and CDR2 (germline): SEHNR, FQNEAQ (reference sequence). The J segment lost 7 bases and the V segment lost 6 bases, leaving 9 bases of the junction unmatched. The chain's CDR3 is CASRSPGQGAGGELFF. The CDR3 nucleotides read TGTGCCAGCAGAAGTCCGGGACAGGGGGCTGGCGGGGAGCTGTTTTTT.

The chain uses TRBV5-6 and TRBJ1-1; D perhaps matches TRBD1 (5 bases). The CDR3 is 17 residues long. The V gene's germline CDR1 is SGHDT and CDR2 YYEEEE. With 0 bases removed from V and 0 bases from J, the gap between germline ends came to 15 bases. The CDR3 region has the DNA TGTGCCAGCAGCTTGGATGGGGGTGAGGACATGAACACTGAAGCTTTCTTT. It encodes CASSLDGGEDMNTEAFF. Full variable domain (remainder filled in from reference TRBV5-6 and TRBJ1-1): DAGVTQSPTHLIKTRGQQVTLRCSPKSGHDTVSWYQQALGQGPQFIFQYYEEEERQRGNFPDRFSGHQFPNYSSELNVNALLLGDSALYLCASSLDGGEDMNTEAFFGQGTRLTVV.

V is TRBV10-3 and J is TRBJ1-6; D is uncertain. V lost 0 bases, J lost 1 base, and 4 bases lay in between. This CDR3 comprises 15 residues. Germline CDR1 ENHRY, CDR2 SYGVKD. DNA for the CDR3: TGTGCCATCAGTGAGTCTGAGTCCTATAATTCACCCCTCCACTTT. Translating it yields CAISESESYNSPLHF.

Turning to this clone: This CDR3 is also generated by other DNA sequences in the sample. The chain links TRBV5-6 to TRBJ1-1; no clear D gene. CDR3 length: 14 residues. Germline V gives CDR1 SGHDT, CDR2 YYEEEE. Trimming stripped 0 bases from V and 1 base from J, with 7 bases between. The CDR3 bases are TGTGCCAGCAGCTTGGGGCGGACGAACACTGAAGCTTTCTTT. Amino acid sequence: CASSLGRTNTEAFF.

The chain is built from TRBV7-2 and TRBJ2-2, with 10 nucleotides matching TRBD2. Germline CDR1 and CDR2: SGHTA and FQGNSA. The CDR3 totals 16 residues. The V gene end was trimmed by 0 bases and the J gene end by 4 bases; junction bases not matched to a gene: 2. CDR3 protein: CASSLARTSGTGELFF. The DNA of the CDR3 is TGTGCCAGCAGCTTAGCTCGGACTAGCGGCACCGGGGAGCTGTTTTTT.

V is TRBV19 and J is TRBJ1-6, with D unresolved. Germline values: CDR1 LNHDA, CDR2 SQIVND (reference sequence). V dropped 7 bases and J dropped 4 bases, with 14 bases sitting between them. The CDR3 covers 15 residues. CDR3 sequence reads: CASKLSSEYNSPLHF. The CDR3 DNA reads as TGTGCCAGTAAACTGAGCTCTGAGTATAATTCACCCCTCCACTTT.

V gene TRBV6-2 or TRBV6-3 combines with J gene TRBJ1-5, with a possible D match to TRBD1 (5 bases). The CDR3 sequence is 14 residues long. Between the trimmed V and J ends, which lost 2 bases and 3 bases, there was a span of 8 bases. Germline CDR1 MNHEY, CDR2 SVGEGT. The CDR3 protein is CASSYEQANQPQHF. The CDR3 DNA reads as TGTGCCAGCAGTTACGAACAGGCCAATCAGCCCCAGCATTTT.

A note on this clone: Different DNA sequences within this sample yield the same CDR3. This chain uses TRBV27 with TRBJ1-1; possibly TRBD1 for D (6 bases). V lost 5 bases, J lost 5 bases, and 9 bases lay in between. This CDR3 region has 12 residues. From germline, CDR1 is MNHEY and CDR2 SMNVEV (reference sequence). The CDR3 DNA is TGTGCCAGCAGTAGGGGGGGTACTGAAGCTTTCTTT. Translating it yields CASSRGGTEAFF.

The chain recombines TRBV28 with TRBJ1-4; no clear D. Deletions cut 5 bases from V and 0 bases from J, with 7 bases between. The CDR3 sequence is 14 residues long. CDR1 is MDHEN and CDR2 is SYDVKM in the germline V gene. The CDR3 reads CASSPVATNEKLFF. Here the CDR3 DNA reads TGTGCCAGCAGTCCGGTTGCAACTAATGAAAAACTGTTTTTT.

The chain couples TRBV5-6 to TRBJ1-2, with 7 positions matching TRBD1. V lost 3 bases and J lost 3; bases outside the gene matches: 11. This CDR3 comprises 16 residues. The germline V gene has CDR1 SGHDT and CDR2 YYEEEE. This CDR3 is CASSSTAQGDYYGYTF. CDR3 nucleotides: TGTGCCAGCAGCTCGACGGCTCAGGGGGATTACTATGGCTACACCTTC.

The chain links TRBV7-2 to TRBJ2-1; 12 bases are a match to TRBD2. The CDR3 contains 19 residues. Germline CDR1 is SGHTA and CDR2 is FQGNSA. Trimming removed 7 bases from V and 6 bases from J; junction bases left unmatched: 19. CDR3 loop: CASTPRGGRLAGERNEQFF. The CDR3 nucleotides read TGTGCCAGCACCCCACGCGGGGGCCGACTAGCGGGGGAACGCAATGAGCAGTTCTTC. The whole variable domain, remainder taken from reference TRBV7-2 and TRBJ2-1, is GAGVSQSPSNKVTEKGKDVELRCDPISGHTALYWYRQSLGQGLEFLIYFQGNSAPDKSGLPSDRFSAERTGGSVSTLTIQRTQQEDSAVYLCASTPRGGRLAGERNEQFFGPGTRLTVL.

This clone was seen just once. The chain recombines TRBV5-1 with TRBJ2-7, with a possible D match to TRBD1 (6 bases). The V end lost 5 bases, the J end lost 3 bases, and 15 bases lay between the germline ends. In germline, CDR1 is SGHRS, CDR2 YFSETQ. CDR3 length: 14 residues. The CDR3 DNA reads as TGCGCCAGCAGAGAGTGGACAGAGGGCTACGAGCAGTACTTC. Translating it yields CASREWTEGYEQYF.

DNA of the CDR3: TGCGCCAGCAGCTTGGTGGTCCTGAACACCGGGGAGCTGTTTTTT. This sequence encodes CASSLVVLNTGELFF. This chain joins TRBV5-1 and TRBJ2-2; unclear D gene. Trimming pared 0 bases from V and 1 base from J, leaving 7 bases between. Germline V CDR1 and CDR2: SGHRS, YFSETQ. The CDR3 runs to 15 residues.

The rearrangement joins TRBV23-1 to TRBJ2-1, with TRBD1 matching 9 bases. TRBV23-1 is noted as an ORF with a role that remains uncertain. V was pared by 4 bases and J by 9 bases, with 10 bases of the junction left unmatched. CDR3 length: 15 amino acids. CDR3 in DNA: TGCGCCAGCAGTCCGTCCCGGGACAGGGATCCTGAGCAGTTCTTC. It codes for CASSPSRDRDPEQFF.

The rearrangement links TRBV2 to TRBJ1-2; 10 bases map to TRBD1. The CDR3 contains 16 residues. J lost 3 bases, V lost 5 bases, and 9 bases had no gene match. Germline assignment: CDR1 SNHLY and CDR2 FYNNEI. This chain's CDR3 is CASSSSRTGGYYGYTF. The CDR3 DNA reads as TGTGCCAGCAGTTCAAGCCGGACAGGGGGGTACTATGGCTACACCTTC.

The J gene is TRBJ2-1, the V gene TRBV19; the D gene is possibly TRBD2 (6 bases). The CDR3 spans 14 residues. V was cut by 3 bases and J by 6 bases, with 12 bases left in between. Per germline, CDR1 LNHDA and CDR2 SQIVND (reference sequence). The CDR3 nucleotides are TGTGCCAGTAGTATTTTGGAGGGAGGCAATGAGCAGTTCTTC. Its protein product is CASSILEGGNEQFF.

The chain couples TRBV18 to TRBJ2-1, with TRBD2 identical over 10 bases. Germline V gives CDR1 KGHSH, CDR2 LQKENI. This CDR3 spans 14 amino acids. V was pared by 1 base and J by 8 bases, with 2 bases of the junction left unmatched. The CDR3 bases are TGTGCCAGCTCACCACGGACTAGCGGCGATGAGCAGTTCTTC. Protein product: CASSPRTSGDEQFF.

J is TRBJ1-2 and V is TRBV27, with TRBD1 matching 11 bases. The V gene end was trimmed by 4 bases and the J gene end by 4 bases; junction bases not matched to a gene: 5. This CDR3 is built from 15 residues. Germline V CDR1 and CDR2: MNHEY, SMNVEV (reference sequence). CDR3 sequence: CASSWGQGDIYGYTF. In nucleotides, the CDR3 is TGTGCCAGCAGTTGGGGACAGGGGGATATCTATGGCTACACCTTC.

The chain couples TRBV30 to TRBJ2-7, with D tentatively TRBD1 or TRBD2 (5 bases each). Between the trimmed V and J ends, which lost 2 bases and 0 bases, there was a span of 8 bases. Germline V gene data show CDR1 as GTSNPN and CDR2 as SVGIG (reference sequence). The CDR3 has 13 amino acids. CDR3 residues: CAWSPGTSYEQYF. CDR3 in DNA: TGTGCCTGGAGTCCCGGGACCTCCTACGAGCAGTACTTC.

The chain uses TRBV14 and TRBJ1-3; the D gene is possibly TRBD1 (5 bases). The V gene's germline CDR1 is SGHDN and CDR2 FVKESK. The CDR3 runs 21 residues. V was pared by 0 bases and J by 4 bases, with 28 bases between. CDR3 in DNA: TGTGCCAGCAGCCAAGATCCTTCCAACCTAAGACAGTCCTACGCGGGAAACACCATATATTTT. Amino acids: CASSQDPSNLRQSYAGNTIYF.

The chain employs TRBV7-9 and TRBJ1-1; D call uncertain. This CDR3 comprises 14 residues. Germline lookup yields CDR1 SEHNR and CDR2 FQNEAQ (reference sequence). V lost 5 bases, J lost 0 bases, and 10 bases lay in between. The CDR3 nucleotides are TGTGCCAGCAGCCTAAATGCAGTGAACACTGAAGCTTTCTTT. Translation gives CASSLNAVNTEAFF.

The V call is TRBV5-1, the J call TRBJ2-2; 9 nucleotides agree with TRBD2. The CDR3 extends over 16 amino acids. With 4 bases clipped from V and 1 base from J, the junction kept 5 bases outside the gene matches. Germline V gene lookup returns CDR1 SGHRS and CDR2 YFSETQ. The CDR3 DNA follows: TGCGCCAGCAGCACCACTAGCGGGTGGAACACCGGGGAGCTGTTTTTT. It specifies CASSTTSGWNTGELFF.

V usage is TRBV11-2 and J usage is TRBJ1-2; D is uncertain. Germline V gives CDR1 SGHAT, CDR2 FQNNGV. The germline V and J ends were trimmed by 1 base and 4 bases, with 10 bases remaining between them. The CDR3 sequence is 14 residues long. This CDR3 reads CASSLGTESYGYTF. The DNA of the CDR3 is TGTGCCAGCAGCTTAGGGACGGAAAGCTATGGCTACACCTTC.

This sequence joins TRBV4-2 and TRBJ1-1; D not resolved. With 0 bases removed from V and 0 bases from J, the gap between germline ends came to 11 bases. CDR3 length: 16 amino acids. Germline V gives CDR1 LGHNA, CDR2 YNFKEQ. CDR3 in DNA: TGTGCCAGCAGCCAAGAACCAGACCCCATGAACACTGAAGCTTTCTTT. Protein: CASSQEPDPMNTEAFF.

In its sample, this clone was seen a few times. Within the sample, other DNA sequences also encode this same CDR3. The gene calls are TRBV5-1 and TRBJ2-1; no clear D. The germline V gene encodes CDR1 SGHRS and CDR2 YFSETQ. The CDR3 contains 12 residues. Trimming took off 7 bases at V and 7 bases at J, with 12 bases between the two ends. The chain's CDR3 is CASSSGGNEQFF. CDR3 nucleotide sequence: TGCGCCAGCTCCTCGGGTGGGAATGAGCAGTTCTTC.

This rearrangement joins TRBV3-1 (or the pseudogene TRBV3-2) to TRBJ1-3; no firm D call. The germline V gene encodes CDR1 LGHDT and CDR2 YNNKEL (reference sequence). V was cut by 1 base and J by 0 bases, with 7 bases left in between. The CDR3 is 15 amino acids. CDR3 DNA sequence: TGTGCCAGCAGCCAAGGGCGATTCTCTGGAAACACCATATATTTT. Protein product: CASSQGRFSGNTIYF.

The chain links TRBV7-9 to TRBJ2-2, with no clear D. Per germline, CDR1 SEHNR and CDR2 FQNEAQ (reference sequence). CDR3 length: 17 residues. Trimming took 1 base from V and 0 from J, leaving 12 bases between them. CDR3 nucleotides: TGTGCCAGCAGCTTAGATGTGGAGCAAGCGAACACCGGGGAGCTGTTTTTT. Translation gives CASSLDVEQANTGELFF.

The rearrangement links TRBV6-5 to TRBJ1-5, with TRBD1 identical over 7 bases. V was pared by 6 bases and J by 5 bases, with 7 bases of the junction left unmatched. CDR1 is MNHEY, CDR2 SVGAGI, per germline. This CDR3 contains 14 residues. As DNA, the CDR3 is TGTGCCAGCAGCAAGGGACAGTTCGATCAGCCCCAGCATTTT. Translating it yields CASSKGQFDQPQHF.

The chain carries TRBV10-3 and TRBJ1-2; 8 positions agree with TRBD1. Unmatched junction bases numbered 4, after V lost 6 bases and J lost 1 base. The V gene's germline CDR1 is ENHRY and CDR2 SYGVKD. This CDR3 is built from 14 residues. CDR3 nucleotides: TGTGCCATCAGCCTGGACAGGGATAACTATGGCTACACCTTC. Amino acid sequence: CAISLDRDNYGYTF.